This T cell receptor (beta chain) was sequenced during a study of T-cell reconstitution after alpha-beta-depleted transplantation in children. Findings of the study overall: In some patients, recipient T cells and intrathymic progenitors surviving conditioning explained high day-60 diversity.

Unique molecular identifiers featured in how the TCRbeta library was prepared. MiXCR, applied by TCRdb to the PCR reads, yields one record per CDR3 protein. The sample gives approximately 80,000 distinct CDR3 sequences, roughly 15% of which show up once; less than 35% is in the top ten. This CDR3 comprises 14 residues. Germline CDR1 is SGHDT and CDR2 is YYEEEE. Trimming took 3 bases from V and 2 from J; bases not matched to a gene: 1. This clonotype was found a few times. What it binds is not known. This receptor was taken from a male patient aged 2-10 years who had a stem cell transplant for acute lymphoblastic leukemia, so the T cells may come from the graft donor. The chain carries TRBV5-6 and TRBJ2-2; 7 bases align to TRBD2. The sequences come from PBMCs, mostly from graft donor cells, collected 180 days after TCRalphabeta/CD19-depleted stem cell transplant. In DNA form, the CDR3 reads TGTGCCAGCAGCTGGGAGGGTAACACCGGGGAGCTGTTTTTT. The encoded protein is CASSWEGNTGELFF.